This TCR beta chain appears in the sequencing data of a study of shared clonotypes between healthy human individuals. Study-level information: Three plates each covered CD4 naive and memory; CD8 naive two, CD8 memory one. Study-wide results and caveats: Generation probabilities were higher for clonotypes shared across all four sorted-subset donors than for unshared ones. Estimated richness values were generally larger in naive subsets than in memory subsets.

With respect to this clone: The target antigen is unknown. Other nucleotide sequences from this sample produce the same CDR3.

Execution of the assay was at deep level. TCRdb's copy holds only in-frame clones and misses some; the assay was immunoSEQ multiplex PCR. This sample has approximately 2.5 million clones, with 90% to 95% found just once. V was clipped by 0 bases and J by 5 bases; unmatched bases: 1. The germline V gene has CDR1 SGDLS and CDR2 YYNGEE. This CDR3 spans 14 amino acids. The sequence derives from a man aged 18 to 29 in good health. Some clones in this sample may be carry-over from other donors' samples. V and J are TRBV9 and TRBJ2-3; 9 positions agree with TRBD2. Material for sequencing was naive CD4+ T cells from PBMCs. Documented subset: CD45RA+ positively selected. CDR3 DNA sequence: TGTGCCAGCAGCGTAGCTAGCGGGATAGATACGCAGTATTTT. Translation gives CASSVASGIDTQYF.